The TCR beta chain under discussion was sequenced for a study of blood T cell repertoires in COVID-19. CDR1 and CDR2 from the germline V gene are SQVTM and ANQGSEA. Between the trimmed V and J ends, which lost 1 base and 8 bases, there was a span of 9 bases. This CDR3 spans 12 amino acids. In the authors' methods: Nucleated cell number was recorded as an estimate derived from reference gene primer amplification. The assay was immunoSEQ multiplex PCR, and TCRdb's table has in-frame clones only and misses some. V, J and clone size reflect that table, while D and trimming were determined from the DNA. Of a few hundred thousand clones in the sample, about nine tenths were seen once.

This sequence originates from a woman in her 30s with COVID-19, enrolled during active disease. The rearrangement uses TRBV29-1 and TRBJ2-1; D unresolved. The material sequenced was peripheral blood. CDR3 bases: TGCAGCGTTGAAGCACCACAAGATGAGCAGTTCTTC. Protein product: CSVEAPQDEQFF.